This TCR beta chain comes out of a study of blood T cell repertoires in COVID-19. The overall study: From the United States, Italy and Spain came samples of acute and convalescent COVID-19. Nucleic acid was either cDNA or gDNA, and it came from T cells, B-cell-depleted T cells, or PBMCs.

Patients in Seattle were enrolled during active infection, then followed longitudinally. Trimming took off 3 bases at V and 4 bases at J, with 13 bases between the two ends. The CDR3 is 15 residues long. The germline V gene encodes CDR1 SGHRS and CDR2 YFSETQ. Under the authors' procedure: Researchers report that nucleated cell counts were estimated from reference gene primer amplification. The repertoire was sequenced with immunoSEQ multiplex PCR; TCRdb's copy has only in-frame clones and lacks some. V, J and clone size reflect that table, while D and trimming were determined from the DNA. This repertoire shows over 450,000 clones, about 91% found once; its top ten account for 0.8% to 0.9%.

The specimen sequenced was peripheral blood. This receptor was identified in a man aged 18 to 30 with COVID-19, enrolled during active disease. The rearrangement joins TRBV5-1 to TRBJ2-2; tentative D call: TRBD1 (6 bases). Here the CDR3 DNA reads TGCGCCAGCAGCTATGGACAGATGAGCACCGGGGAGCTGTTTTTT. Amino acids: CASSYGQMSTGELFF.